Listed below are T cell receptor beta chains from one sample, sequenced in a study of T cell changes during pregnancy in multiple sclerosis. The repertoire was sequenced with immunoSEQ multiplex PCR; TCRdb's copy has only in-frame clones and lacks some. The sample lists tens of thousands of clones, less than 95% occurring once. The sample in question was peripheral blood, obtained before pregnancy. The receptors were sampled from a female donor with multiple sclerosis, enrolled in a pregnancy study. CDR3s include the opening cysteine and the closing phenylalanine or tryptophan. D genes are given only for firm matches. Clone size is given for some rows only: seen once, a few or many times, or a class if the clone is expanded.

V	size	J	D	CDR3	DNA
TRBV25-1	-	TRBJ2-7	-	CASSEWQGTNEQYF	TGTGCCAGCAGTGAATGGCAGGGGACGAACGAGCAGTACTTC
TRBV10-2	-	TRBJ2-7	-	CASSESHGSPNAYEQYF	TGCGCCAGCAGTGAGTCCCACGGTAGCCCAAACGCCTACGAGCAGTACTTC
TRBV2	-	TRBJ1-2	-	CASSVGGVDGYTF	TGTGCCAGCAGTGTCGGAGGGGTCGATGGCTACACCTTC
TRBV6-1	-	TRBJ1-1	-	CASSPLPRYTEAFF	TGTGCCAGCAGTCCACTACCGCGATACACTGAAGCTTTCTTT
TRBV30	-	TRBJ2-5	-	CACTSSPETQYF	TGTGCCTGTACATCTAGCCCTGAAACCCAGTACTTC
TRBV7-3	-	TRBJ1-1	TRBD1	CASSLQGVSQAFF	TGTGCCAGCAGCTTACAGGGGGTTTCCCAAGCTTTCTTT
TRBV7-9	once	TRBJ1-1	TRBD1	CASSLAGTGGGEAFF	TGTGCCAGCAGCTTAGCGGGGACAGGGGGCGGTGAAGCTTTCTTT
TRBV15	-	TRBJ1-1	-	CATSRGTGNTEAFF	TGTGCCACCAGCAGAGGCACAGGTAACACTGAAGCTTTCTTT
TRBV6-1	-	TRBJ1-5	TRBD1	CASSEYRGSGNQPQHF	TGTGCCAGCAGTGAATACAGGGGATCAGGCAATCAGCCCCAGCATTTT
TRBV6-1	-	TRBJ1-1	TRBD1	CASDRVPLNTEAFF	TGTGCCAGCGACAGGGTACCTTTGAACACTGAAGCTTTCTTT
TRBV7-9	once	TRBJ2-1	TRBD2	CASSYTSGTNEQFF	TGTGCCAGCAGCTACACTAGCGGGACGAATGAGCAGTTCTTC
TRBV19	-	TRBJ1-1	TRBD1	CASSIHRGPGGTEAFF	TGTGCCAGTAGTATCCACAGGGGCCCAGGCGGCACTGAAGCTTTCTTT
TRBV27	-	TRBJ2-3	-	CASRTYVGSGTLPSTDTQYF	TGTGCCAGCAGGACTTACGTAGGGTCAGGGACTCTGCCTAGCACAGATACGCAGTATTTT
TRBV4-1	-	TRBJ2-1	TRBD2	CASSIAGAGIEQFF	TGCGCCAGCAGCATAGCGGGAGCGGGGATTGAGCAGTTCTTC
TRBV6-1	-	TRBJ2-3	-	CASPSGPDTQYF	TGTGCCAGCCCCTCAGGCCCAGATACGCAGTATTTT
TRBV4-3	-	TRBJ2-7	TRBD2	CASSQEMRLAGGRSSYEQYF	TGCGCCAGCAGCCAAGAAATGCGACTAGCGGGGGGCCGGAGCTCCTACGAGCAGTACTTC
TRBV2	-	TRBJ2-7	TRBD1	CASNYPGTGESYEQYF	TGTGCCAGCAATTACCCCGGGACAGGGGAATCTTACGAGCAGTACTTC
TRBV29-1	-	TRBJ2-7	TRBD1	CSVYGTAAYEQYF	TGCAGCGTGTACGGGACAGCGGCCTACGAGCAGTACTTC
TRBV11-2	-	TRBJ2-3	TRBD2	CASRQRTSGDLDTQYF	TGTGCCAGCAGGCAACGGACTAGCGGGGACCTTGATACGCAGTATTTT
TRBV9	-	TRBJ2-1	-	CASSVGETQQFF	TGTGCCAGCAGCGTCGGGGAGACCCAGCAGTTCTTC
TRBV6-1	-	TRBJ2-7	-	CASSDGSYEQYF	TGTGCCAGCAGTGACGGTTCGTACGAGCAGTACTTC
TRBV16	-	TRBJ2-7	-	CASSSQEYGEQYF	TGTGCCAGCAGCTCTCAAGAGTATGGCGAGCAGTACTTC
TRBV11-2	-	TRBJ1-4	-	CASSSRVSTNEKLFF	TGTGCCAGCAGCTCCCGGGTCTCAACTAATGAAAAACTGTTTTTT
TRBV29-1	-	TRBJ2-1	-	CSVARVGNEQFF	TGCAGCGTTGCTAGAGTAGGCAATGAGCAGTTCTTC
TRBV25-1	-	TRBJ1-6	TRBD1	CASSEYSNTGGSPLHF	TGTGCCAGCAGTGAATACAGCAATACAGGGGGTTCACCCCTCCACTTT
TRBV19	-	TRBJ1-1	-	CASRTRGGSTEAFF	TGTGCCAGTAGAACCAGGGGCGGTAGCACTGAAGCTTTCTTT
TRBV6-5	-	TRBJ2-7	TRBD1	CASRKSRDRNEQYF	TGTGCCAGCAGAAAGAGCAGGGACAGGAACGAGCAGTACTTC
TRBV9	once	TRBJ1-5	-	CASKWERDQPQHF	TGTGCCAGCAAATGGGAGAGGGATCAGCCCCAGCATTTT
TRBV9	-	TRBJ2-2	-	CASSTSRVTGELFF	TGTGCCAGCAGCACGAGCAGGGTAACCGGGGAGCTGTTTTTT